This T cell receptor beta chain derives from a study of T cell responses to AZD1222 COVID-19 vaccine. The CDR3 spans 13 residues. The J segment lost 13 bases and the V segment lost 5 bases, leaving 8 bases of the junction unmatched. Germline-derived CDR1 and CDR2 are SEHNR and FQNEAQ (reference sequence). Assay: immunoSEQ multiplex PCR; the TCRdb copy retains only in-frame clones and omits some. The sample includes roughly 120,000 clones, around 90% of them seen just once. Of note for this clone: The antigen is not known.

General study points: The study sampled repertoires only after the peak T cell response. White British donors predominated, females outnumbered males, and clonal diversity was possibly underestimated. Baseline antibody screening turned up just a handful of seropositive AZD1222 recipients.

This specimen was peripheral blood, taken 28 days after the second dose of the MenACWY control vaccine. The receptor's source is an adult who received the MenACWY meningococcal vaccine as a control. The chain couples TRBV7-9 to TRBJ1-4, with 9 bases matching TRBD1. CDR3 sequence reads: CASSPRDRVLLFF. The CDR3 DNA sequence: TGTGCCAGCAGCCCACGGGACAGGGTTTTACTGTTTTTT. The entire variable domain, with the rest obtained from reference TRBV7-9 and TRBJ1-4, is as follows: DTGVSQNPRHKITKRGQNVTFRCDPISEHNRLYWYRQTLGQGPEFLTYFQNEAQLEKSRLLSDRFSAERPKGSFSTLEIQRTEQGDSAMYLCASSPRDRVLLFFGSGTQLSVL.